This entry lists 5 T cell receptor beta chains sequenced from one sample in a study of cytomegalovirus exposure and HLA in healthy donors. Primers: 60 Vbeta forward and 13 Jbeta reverse. This table comes from immunoSEQ multiplex PCR, and its TCRdb copy is limited to in-frame clones, with some not included. This table holds 140,000 or so clones, around 80% found once. Sequences were obtained from PBMCs. The receptors shown here come from a female donor in good health and CMV-seronegative.

In this sample, this clone turned up a few times. V usage is TRBV6-1 and J usage is TRBJ1-5; 11 bases are a match to TRBD1. With V trimmed by 7 bases and J by 3 bases, 5 bases remained unmatched. CDR3 length: 15 residues. Germline assignment: CDR1 MNHNS and CDR2 SASEGT. DNA of the CDR3: TGTGCCAGCACATTGGACAGGGGGCACAATCAGCCCCAGCATTTT. Translated: CASTLDRGHNQPQHF.

The V gene is TRBV5-1, the J gene TRBJ2-7; D is perhaps TRBD1 (5 bases). CDR1 is SGHRS, CDR2 YFSETQ, per germline. Trimming cost V 4 bases and J 3 bases, with 14 bases left between them. This CDR3 is 14 amino acids long. DNA for the CDR3: TGCGCCAGCAGCCAGGACACGGTGAACTACGAGCAGTACTTC. It encodes CASSQDTVNYEQYF.

This clone showed up just a few times. The rearrangement joins TRBV6-6 to TRBJ1-3; 10 nucleotides match TRBD1. J was trimmed by 3 bases and V by 6 bases; bases with no gene match: 5. Germline CDR1 is MNHNY and CDR2 is SVGAGI (reference sequence). The CDR3 covers 15 residues. CDR3 sequence (DNA): TGTGCCAGCAGGTCCGGGACAGGGGTTGGAAACACCATATATTTT. Protein product: CASRSGTGVGNTIYF.

This clone was recorded a few times. The chain couples TRBV28 to TRBJ2-5, with 11 nucleotides matching TRBD2. The CDR3 spans 15 residues. The V gene's germline CDR1 is MDHEN and CDR2 SYDVKM. V was clipped by 3 bases and J by 4 bases; unmatched bases: 4. As DNA, the CDR3 is TGTGCCAGCAGTTTCCTTAGCGGGAGGGGAGAGACCCAGTACTTC. It translates to CASSFLSGRGETQYF.

This chain links TRBV28 with TRBJ1-4; D is undetermined. The CDR3 covers 13 residues. Per the germline V gene, CDR1 is MDHEN and CDR2 is SYDVKM. Between the trimmed V and J ends, which lost 2 bases and 8 bases, there was a span of 9 bases. Here the CDR3 DNA reads TGTGCCAGCAGTTTAGGCCAGATCGAAAAACTGTTTTTT. Amino acids: CASSLGQIEKLFF.